Shown below are 30 T cell receptor beta chains from a single sample sequenced in a study of blood T cell repertoires in COVID-19. TCRdb's table, derived via immunoSEQ multiplex PCR, lists solely in-frame clones and lacks some. The sample yields a few hundred thousand clones, 84% seen once. Sequencing was performed on peripheral blood. The receptors come from a human donor in a cohort sampled during active COVID-19.

The chain joins TRBV7-2 to TRBJ1-5; tentatively, D is TRBD1 (6 bases). This CDR3 contains 13 residues. The V gene lost 4 bases and the J gene lost 4 bases, with 8 bases spanning the gap. Germline assignment: CDR1 SGHTA and CDR2 FQGNSA. The CDR3: CASSSDSNQPQHF. The DNA for the CDR3 is TGTGCCAGCAGCTCGGACAGTAATCAGCCCCAGCATTTT.

This clone was counted a few times. The chain links TRBV27 to TRBJ2-1; 7 bases agree with TRBD1. The trim removed 8 bases at V and 6 bases at J, leaving 7 bases unmatched. The CDR3 extends over 13 amino acids. CDR1 and CDR2 from the germline V gene are MNHEY and SMNVEV (reference sequence). The CDR3: CASQRNRGNEQFF. The CDR3 DNA sequence: TGTGCCAGCCAGAGAAACAGGGGCAATGAGCAGTTCTTC.

This chain joins TRBV29-1 and TRBJ2-1; 11 bases are a match to TRBD2. The germline CDR1 and CDR2 sequences are SQVTM and ANQGSEA. J was trimmed by 0 bases and V by 4 bases; bases with no gene match: 5. This CDR3 contains 16 residues. The CDR3 DNA reads as TGCAGCGTTGTCGTAGCGGGAGGGAGCTCCTACAATGAGCAGTTCTTC. This encodes CSVVVAGGSSYNEQFF.

The J gene is TRBJ2-3, the V gene TRBV27, with D unresolved. CDR1 MNHEY and CDR2 SMNVEV come from the germline V gene (reference sequence). This CDR3 is 14 amino acids long. Deletions cut 2 bases from V and 2 bases from J, with 8 bases between. The chain's CDR3 is CASSLTPSTDTQYF. The CDR3 bases are TGTGCCAGCAGTTTAACTCCTTCCACAGATACGCAGTATTTT.

The chain employs TRBV5-8 and TRBJ2-3, with D perhaps matching TRBD1 (6 bases). The CDR3 sequence is 18 residues long. Germline V CDR1 and CDR2: SGHTS, YDEGEE. V dropped 4 bases and J dropped 1 base, with 22 bases sitting between them. The CDR3, as DNA: TGTGCCAGCAGCCTGACGAAGGACAGTGTTTGGTGCACAGATACGCAGTATTTT. The encoded protein is CASSLTKDSVWCTDTQYF.

The CDR3 protein is CASSFRTGRAYEQYF. The CDR3 nucleotides are TGTGCCAGCAGTTTCCGGACAGGGCGTGCCTACGAGCAGTACTTC. The J gene is TRBJ2-7, the V gene TRBV27; TRBD1 aligns across 8 bases. The CDR3 has 15 residues. Losses at the gene ends were 3 bases for V and 2 bases for J; bases not matched to a gene: 6. CDR1 is MNHEY and CDR2 is SMNVEV in the germline V gene (reference sequence).

The chain is built from TRBV3-1 (or the pseudogene TRBV3-2) and TRBJ2-7; the D gene is possibly TRBD1 (5 bases). This CDR3 spans 15 amino acids. Looked up from germline, CDR1 is LGHDT and CDR2 is YNNKEL (reference sequence). The ends were cut back, 1 base at V and 0 bases at J, with 10 bases in the middle. The chain's CDR3 is CASSQGGRDSYEQYF. As DNA, the CDR3 is TGTGCCAGCAGCCAAGGCGGCAGGGACTCCTACGAGCAGTACTTC.

V gene TRBV4-2 combines with J gene TRBJ2-1; D is perhaps TRBD1 (6 bases). The CDR3 totals 16 residues. CDR1 LGHNA and CDR2 YNFKEQ come from the germline V gene. Trimming took 0 bases from V and 2 from J, leaving 11 bases between them. Here the CDR3 DNA reads TGTGCCAGCAGCCAAGAGGTCGGGGACACCTACAATGAGCAGTTCTTC. It yields the protein CASSQEVGDTYNEQFF.

This clone showed up just once. The rearrangement joins TRBV5-1 to TRBJ2-7; the D gene is possibly TRBD1 (6 bases). Germline V lookup: CDR1 SGHRS, CDR2 YFSETQ. Between the trimmed V and J ends, which lost 2 bases and 3 bases, there was a span of 9 bases. The CDR3 length is 13 residues. The CDR3 sequence: CASSFDRSYEQYF. The CDR3, as DNA: TGCGCCAGCAGCTTCGACAGGAGCTACGAGCAGTACTTC.

V and J are TRBV6-4 and TRBJ1-1; no clear D gene. Germline CDR1 and CDR2: MRHNA and SNTAGT. The CDR3 spans 13 residues. V lost 2 bases to trimming and J lost 1 base, with 5 bases between them. The CDR3 DNA reads TGTGCCAGCAGTGACGGGAGGAACACTGAAGCTTTCTTT. It codes for CASSDGRNTEAFF.

The CDR3 DNA sequence: TGTGCCAGCAGCTCACTAGCGAAACACTACGAGCAGTACTTC. Its translation is CASSSLAKHYEQYF. The genes are TRBV5-6 and TRBJ2-7; 7 bases are shared with TRBD2. CDR1 SGHDT and CDR2 YYEEEE come from the germline V gene. The CDR3 spans 14 residues. J was trimmed by 3 bases and V by 3 bases; bases with no gene match: 6.

This clone has only a few counts. The chain uses TRBV19 and TRBJ1-1; 7 nucleotides line up with TRBD1. CDR3 length equals 14 residues. CDR1 and CDR2 from the germline V gene are LNHDA and SQIVND (reference sequence). With V trimmed by 3 bases and J by 1 base, 2 bases remained unmatched. This chain's CDR3 is CASSIRTGNTEAFF. For the CDR3, the DNA is TGTGCCAGTAGTATCCGGACAGGGAACACTGAAGCTTTCTTT. Together with reference TRBV19 and TRBJ1-1, the CDR3 gives the full variable domain: DGGITQSPKYLFRKEGQNVTLSCEQNLNHDAMYWYRQDPGQGLRLIYYSQIVNDFQKGDIAEGYSVSREKKESFPLTVTSAQKNPTAFYLCASSIRTGNTEAFFGQGTRLTVV.

The chain links TRBV6-2 or TRBV6-3 to TRBJ2-7; D uncertain. This CDR3 contains 13 residues. V dropped 3 bases and J dropped 7 bases, with 13 bases sitting between them. CDR1 and CDR2 (germline): MNHEY, SVGEGT. CDR3 sequence: CASSYIELSEQYF. The CDR3 nucleotides read TGTGCCAGCAGTTATATTGAACTCTCGGAGCAGTACTTC.

The genes are TRBV5-4 and TRBJ2-2, with 7 bases matching TRBD1. V trimming: 4 bases; J trimming: 1 base; junction bases outside the gene matches: 7. There are 16 residues in the CDR3. Germline V gives CDR1 SGHNT, CDR2 YYREEE (reference sequence). The CDR3 reads CASSQNRGGNTGELFF. The CDR3 region has the DNA TGTGCCAGCAGCCAAAACAGGGGCGGGAACACCGGGGAGCTGTTTTTT.

V usage is TRBV27 and J usage is TRBJ1-1, with a possible D match to TRBD1 (6 bases). The germline V gene encodes CDR1 MNHEY and CDR2 SMNVEV (reference sequence). With 6 bases removed from V and 4 bases from J, the gap between germline ends came to 21 bases. This CDR3 has 16 amino acids. CDR3 in DNA: TGTGCCAGCAGCCGCTTAGGGGGAGGGACGTTCACTGAAGCTTTCTTT. Translation: CASSRLGGGTFTEAFF.

This rearrangement joins TRBV2 to TRBJ2-7; maybe TRBD1 (6 bases). This CDR3 region has 12 residues. Trimming removed 8 bases from V and 6 bases from J, with 14 bases in between. The V gene's germline CDR1 is SNHLY and CDR2 FYNNEI. CDR3 bases: TGTGCCAGCGCGGCAGGGGCCGGCGAGCAGTACTTC. Its protein is CASAAGAGEQYF.

The chain joins TRBV4-1 to TRBJ2-7, with TRBD1 matching 9 bases. Germline loops: CDR1 MGHRA, CDR2 YSYEKL. V dropped 4 bases and J dropped 6; count of bases not matched to a gene: 7. This CDR3 has 14 residues. The CDR3 DNA sequence: TGCGCCAGCAGCCTGTGGACAGGGGCTGGCGAGCAGTACTTC. Its protein product is CASSLWTGAGEQYF.

J is TRBJ2-1 and V is TRBV3-1 (or the pseudogene TRBV3-2), with D perhaps matching TRBD2 (6 bases). V was clipped by 2 bases and J by 10 bases, with 9 bases between them. The germline V gene has CDR1 LGHDT and CDR2 YNNKEL (reference sequence). This CDR3 spans 12 amino acids. The CDR3 reads CASSQLSGEQFF. The CDR3 nucleotides are TGTGCCAGCAGCCAACTTAGCGGAGAGCAGTTCTTC.

This clone has just a few counts. The genes are TRBV6-5 and TRBJ1-5, with 9 bases fitting TRBD1. Germline V gene lookup returns CDR1 MNHEY and CDR2 SVGAGI. V trimming: 5 bases; J trimming: 6 bases; junction bases outside the gene matches: 5. This CDR3 is 14 amino acids long. The CDR3 reads CASSRDRVAQPQHF. CDR3 DNA sequence: TGTGCCAGCAGTCGGGACAGGGTGGCTCAGCCCCAGCATTTT.

The V call is TRBV27, the J call TRBJ1-5; TRBD1 agrees at 9 bases. This CDR3 has 17 amino acids. In germline, CDR1 is MNHEY, CDR2 SMNVEV (reference sequence). With V trimmed by 6 bases and J by 2 bases, 11 bases remained unmatched. In nucleotides, the CDR3 is TGTGCCAGCAGGAGGGGACAGGGAGGGGACGGCAATCAGCCCCAGCATTTT. Its protein is CASRRGQGGDGNQPQHF.

The rearrangement uses TRBV4-1 and TRBJ1-1, with a weak D call TRBD1 (5 bases). The length of the CDR3 is 13 residues. The ends were cut back, 5 bases at V and 1 base at J, with 8 bases in the middle. The germline V gene has CDR1 MGHRA and CDR2 YSYEKL. CDR3 DNA: TGCGCCAGCAGCTTTACAGGGAACACTGAAGCTTTCTTT. Protein sequence: CASSFTGNTEAFF.

This clone was seen more than once but under ten times. The rearrangement links TRBV28 to TRBJ2-1, with 10 bases fitting TRBD2. Trimming took 10 bases from V and 10 from J; bases not matched to a gene: 13. Germline V gives CDR1 MDHEN, CDR2 SYDVKM. This CDR3 has 14 residues. The CDR3 DNA reads as TGTGCCACCCGTCGTCTAGCGGGAGTAGTCGAGCAGTTCTTC. Protein sequence: CATRRLAGVVEQFF. Supplemented by reference TRBV28 and TRBJ2-1, the full variable domain reads DVKVTQSSRYLVKRTGEKVFLECVQDMDHENMFWYRQDPGLGLRLIYFSYDVKMKEKGDIPEGYSVSREKKERFSLILESASTNQTSMYLCATRRLAGVVEQFFGPGTRLTVL.

The chain employs TRBV6-5 and TRBJ2-7; possible D gene TRBD2, 7 bases. The ends were cut back, 9 bases at V and 2 bases at J, with 17 bases in the middle. The CDR3 spans 14 residues. Per the germline V gene, CDR1 is MNHEY and CDR2 is SVGAGI. The CDR3 nucleotides are TGTGCCAGTGGAGGGGGGGCCGAAACCTACGAGCAGTACTTC. Translated: CASGGGAETYEQYF.

The rearrangement links TRBV6-2 or TRBV6-3 to TRBJ1-5; possible D gene TRBD1, 6 bases. Germline CDR1 reads MNHEY; CDR2 reads SVGEGT. There are 14 residues in the CDR3. V was clipped by 4 bases and J by 4 bases, with 11 bases between them. In DNA, the CDR3 is TGTGCCAGCAGTTTCAGGGGAATTAATCAGCCCCAGCATTTT. Its translation is CASSFRGINQPQHF.

V usage is TRBV11-2 and J usage is TRBJ2-1; the D is unclear. The CDR3 extends over 13 amino acids. Trimming shortened V by 5 bases and J by 5 bases, and 10 bases separated the two germline ends. CDR1 is SGHAT, CDR2 FQNNGV, per germline. DNA of the CDR3: TGTGCCAGCAGCCGTTACACAGACAATGAGCAGTTCTTC. Protein product: CASSRYTDNEQFF.

This clone was detected once. The rearrangement joins TRBV15 to TRBJ1-6; D is undetermined. Germline V gives CDR1 LNHNV, CDR2 YYDKDF (reference sequence). Trimming took 4 bases from V and 0 from J, leaving 7 bases between them. This CDR3 contains 15 residues. The DNA for the CDR3 is TGTGCCACCAGCATACGGAGCTCCTATAATTCACCCCTCCACTTT. Translation: CATSIRSSYNSPLHF.

V and J are TRBV6-4 and TRBJ2-1; 12 nucleotides align to TRBD2. The CDR3 extends over 15 amino acids. Looked up from germline, CDR1 is MRHNA and CDR2 is SNTAGT. The V and J ends lost 5 bases and 1 base, in that order; junction bases with no gene match: 0. The CDR3 DNA is TGTGCCAGCAGTACTAGCGGGGGGTCCTACAATGAGCAGTTCTTC. Its translation: CASSTSGGSYNEQFF.

The genes are TRBV18 and TRBJ2-7; 7 bases map to TRBD2. With 5 bases clipped from V and 6 bases from J, the junction kept 10 bases outside the gene matches. Germline lookup yields CDR1 KGHSH and CDR2 LQKENI. The CDR3 totals 14 residues. The CDR3 nucleotides read TGTGCCAGCTCAGAATCCGGGGGGTCGTCCGAGCAGTACTTC. This codes for CASSESGGSSEQYF.

V is TRBV4-1 and J is TRBJ2-1, with no clear D. Germline loops: CDR1 MGHRA, CDR2 YSYEKL. V was pared by 1 base and J by 7 bases, with 11 bases between. The CDR3 extends over 14 amino acids. The CDR3 DNA is TGCGCCAGCAGCCAAGGTTCGCTATCGAATGAGCAGTTCTTC. Translation gives CASSQGSLSNEQFF.

The chain couples TRBV11-2 to TRBJ2-1; 7 bases agree with TRBD1. With V trimmed by 1 base and J by 4 bases, 7 bases remained unmatched. CDR3 length: 16 amino acids. Per germline, CDR1 SGHAT and CDR2 FQNNGV. CDR3 nucleotides: TGTGCCAGCAGCTTAGCGAGGGCCAGGGGGTACAATGAGCAGTTCTTC. Amino acid sequence: CASSLARARGYNEQFF.